One sample yielded the 24 T cell receptor beta chains listed below, sequenced in a study of T cell responses to AZD1222 COVID-19 vaccine. Data came from immunoSEQ multiplex PCR; TCRdb stores just in-frame clones and leaves some out. The sample consists of fewer than 120,000 clones, 81% of them appearing once. The material sequenced was peripheral blood, taken on day 0 of AZD1222 vaccination. The receptors were sampled from an adult in good health.

This clone was seen a single time. The chain carries TRBV5-5 and TRBJ1-1; D gene ambiguous. This CDR3 is 12 amino acids long. V lost 1 base and J lost 4, with 5 bases in between. Per germline, CDR1 SGHKS and CDR2 YYEKEE (reference sequence). DNA for the CDR3: TGTGCCAGCAGCTTGTCACCCACTGAAGCTTTCTTT. This sequence encodes CASSLSPTEAFF.

The genes are TRBV19 and TRBJ2-3; 8 positions agree with TRBD1. Germline lookup yields CDR1 LNHDA and CDR2 SQIVND (reference sequence). V gave up 2 bases and J gave up 2 bases; unmatched junction bases: 24. The CDR3 is made up of 22 amino acids. CDR3 region: CASSIRSGQGRRYTTYTDTQYF. The CDR3 region has the DNA TGTGCCAGTAGTATAAGGTCTGGACAGGGCCGCCGTTATACCACATACACAGATACGCAGTATTTT.

A few counts support this clone. The CDR3 nucleotides read TGTGCCATCAGTGAGGAGGGATACTCACCCCTCCACTTT. It translates to CAISEEGYSPLHF. V and J are TRBV10-3 and TRBJ1-6; D is ambiguous. Trimming shortened V by 2 bases and J by 10 bases, and 9 bases separated the two germline ends. Germline-derived CDR1 and CDR2 are ENHRY and SYGVKD. This CDR3 is 13 amino acids long.

The J gene is TRBJ2-7, the V gene TRBV5-1, with TRBD1 as a possible D gene (5 bases). The CDR3 is 14 residues long. The V gene's germline CDR1 is SGHRS and CDR2 YFSETQ. V was clipped by 1 base and J by 6 bases, with 14 bases between them. The CDR3 DNA follows: TGCGCCAGCAGCTTGATCCAGGGAAGTAGCGAGCAGTACTTC. This codes for CASSLIQGSSEQYF.

This chain connects TRBV30 to TRBJ1-4, with D tentatively TRBD1 (5 bases). There are 13 residues in the CDR3. The germline CDR1 and CDR2 sequences are GTSNPN and SVGIG (reference sequence). V was shortened by 2 bases and J by 8 bases, with 12 bases between the two germline ends. This CDR3 is CAWSWGEREKLFF. CDR3 nucleotide sequence: TGTGCCTGGAGTTGGGGGGAAAGAGAAAAACTGTTTTTT.

The chain carries TRBV18 and TRBJ1-4, with D uncertain. The CDR3 has 13 amino acids. Germline-derived CDR1 and CDR2 are KGHSH and LQKENI. Trimming removed 3 bases at V and 4 bases at J, with 6 bases between. The CDR3 protein is CASSPASNEKLFF. Written as DNA, the CDR3 is TGTGCCAGCTCACCCGCAAGTAATGAAAAACTGTTTTTT.

The chain is built from TRBV18 and TRBJ1-6; 9 bases match TRBD1. V lost 4 bases to trimming and J lost 7 bases; unmatched junction nucleotides: 5. The CDR3 loop spans 15 amino acids. Looked up from germline, CDR1 is KGHSH and CDR2 is LQKENI. The CDR3 DNA reads as TGTGCCAGCTCACTACGGACAGGGGAGAATTCACCCCTCCACTTT. This encodes CASSLRTGENSPLHF.

The CDR3 loop reads CASSGRWTAPYGYTF. As DNA, the CDR3 is TGTGCCAGTTCTGGAAGGTGGACAGCCCCCTATGGCTACACCTTC. The chain is built from TRBV19 and TRBJ1-2; possible D gene TRBD1, 6 bases. The CDR3 totals 15 residues. Trimming cost V 8 bases and J 4 bases, with 20 bases left between them. The germline gives CDR1 LNHDA, CDR2 SQIVND (reference sequence).

The rearrangement links TRBV29-1 to TRBJ2-3; 12 bases map to TRBD2. This CDR3 is built from 15 residues. After removal of 4 bases from V and 2 bases from J, the junction contained 4 bases not matched to a gene. Germline CDR1 SQVTM, CDR2 ANQGSEA. CDR3 protein: CSVGLAGDFTDTQYF. In DNA form, the CDR3 reads TGCAGCGTTGGACTAGCGGGGGATTTCACAGATACGCAGTATTTT.

CDR3 residues: CASSSRGDLANYGYTF. The CDR3 DNA follows: TGTGCCAGCAGTTCCCGGGGGGACCTAGCTAACTATGGCTACACCTTC. V and J are TRBV28 and TRBJ1-2; possibly TRBD1 for D (5 bases). V lost 4 bases and J 0 bases, leaving 15 bases between the germline ends. Per germline, CDR1 MDHEN and CDR2 SYDVKM. There are 16 residues in the CDR3.

CDR3 DNA sequence: TGCAGCGTTGTTTACACTGAAGCTTTCTTT. Its translation: CSVVYTEAFF. V gene TRBV29-1 combines with J gene TRBJ1-1, with D hard to call. V was trimmed by 4 bases and J by 3 bases, leaving 3 bases between them. The CDR3 extends over 10 amino acids. The germline CDR1 and CDR2 sequences are SQVTM and ANQGSEA.

The chain links TRBV2 to TRBJ1-6, with D possibly TRBD1 on 6 matching bases. V lost 7 bases to trimming and J lost 6 bases, with 10 bases between them. The CDR3 totals 13 residues. The germline gives CDR1 SNHLY, CDR2 FYNNEI. This chain's CDR3 is CASTSDSNSPLHF. Written as DNA, the CDR3 is TGTGCCAGCACCTCGGACAGTAATTCACCCCTCCACTTT.

V is TRBV9 and J is TRBJ2-5; no reliable D call. The germline V gene encodes CDR1 SGDLS and CDR2 YYNGEE. Trimming stripped 4 bases from V and 5 bases from J, with 3 bases between. This CDR3 comprises 10 residues. This CDR3 is CASSLETQYF. The CDR3 DNA follows: TGTGCCAGCAGCTTGGAGACCCAGTACTTC. Looking up the rest from reference TRBV9 and TRBJ2-5 gives the full variable domain: DSGVTQTPKHLITATGQRVTLRCSPRSGDLSVYWYQQSLDQGLQFLIQYYNGEERAKGNILERFSAQQFPDLHSELNLSSLELGDSALYFCASSLETQYFGPGTRLLVL.

This clone has only one observation. The chain joins TRBV11-2 to TRBJ1-1; D is perhaps TRBD1 (5 bases). The V end lost 7 bases, the J end lost 0 bases, and 9 bases lay between the germline ends. Per the germline V gene, CDR1 is SGHAT and CDR2 is FQNNGV. The CDR3 runs 13 residues. The CDR3 bases are TGTGCCAGCAAAAACAGGATGAACACTGAAGCTTTCTTT. Residues: CASKNRMNTEAFF.

This chain uses TRBV7-7 with TRBJ1-1; D is uncertain. The CDR3 is made up of 16 amino acids. Germline CDR1 is SSHAT and CDR2 is FNYEAQ (reference sequence). V lost 0 bases to trimming and J lost 2 bases, with 13 bases between them. This CDR3 reads CASSLAPSDLNTEAFF. The CDR3 DNA reads TGTGCCAGCAGCTTAGCCCCCTCCGATCTAAACACTGAAGCTTTCTTT.

Details on this clone: The junction and the germline gene differ at one end; a read error may be behind it. The chain has TRBV7-9 and TRBJ2-1, with TRBD2 matching 15 bases. CDR3 length: 14 amino acids. The germline gives CDR1 SEHNR, CDR2 FQNEAQ (reference sequence). CDR3 protein: CASSWRTSGRVLIF. The CDR3 nucleotides are TGTGCCAGCAGCTGGCGGACTAGCGGGAGGGTCTTGATCTTC. The variable domain in full, completed from reference TRBV7-9 and TRBJ2-1, reads DTGVSQNPRHKITKRGQNVTFRCDPISEHNRLYWYRQTLGQGPEFLTYFQNEAQLEKSRLLSDRFSAERPKGSFSTLEIQRTEQGDSAMYLCASSWRTSGRVLIFGPGTRLTVL.

The rearrangement joins TRBV18 to TRBJ2-7; the D is unclear. The V end was cut by 2 bases, the J end by 4 bases, with 9 bases between. Germline V gene sequence: CDR1 KGHSH, CDR2 LQKENI. CDR3 length: 13 residues. The CDR3 spells CASSPYGSYEQYF. As DNA, the CDR3 is TGTGCCAGCTCACCATACGGCTCTTACGAGCAGTACTTC.

This clone has only one observation. The chain recombines TRBV28 with TRBJ1-5; D is unresolved. Per the germline V gene, CDR1 is MDHEN and CDR2 is SYDVKM. Deletions cut 5 bases from V and 0 bases from J, with 20 bases between. The CDR3 runs to 18 residues. The CDR3 spells CASSARVWALYSNQPQHF. Here the CDR3 DNA reads TGTGCCAGCAGTGCCCGCGTCTGGGCCCTATATAGCAATCAGCCCCAGCATTTT.

The chain carries TRBV28 and TRBJ1-4; D unclear. Trimming shortened V by 4 bases and J by 0 bases, and 12 bases separated the two germline ends. Germline V lookup: CDR1 MDHEN, CDR2 SYDVKM. The length of the CDR3 is 16 residues. The CDR3 DNA sequence: TGTGCCAGCAGTTCCTACTTGGAGACAACTAATGAAAAACTGTTTTTT. Protein: CASSSYLETTNEKLFF. The full variable domain, in which reference TRBV28 and TRBJ1-4 provide the parts outside the CDR3, is DVKVTQSSRYLVKRTGEKVFLECVQDMDHENMFWYRQDPGLGLRLIYFSYDVKMKEKGDIPEGYSVSREKKERFSLILESASTNQTSMYLCASSSYLETTNEKLFFGSGTQLSVL.

The chain couples TRBV5-1 to TRBJ2-7; 9 nucleotides align to TRBD1. The CDR3 runs to 15 residues. The V gene's germline CDR1 is SGHRS and CDR2 YFSETQ. V trimming: 4 bases; J trimming: 0 bases; junction bases outside the gene matches: 5. DNA for the CDR3: TGCGCCAGCAGCGTACAGGGGGCAGGCTCCTACGAGCAGTACTTC. Residues: CASSVQGAGSYEQYF.

The rearrangement links TRBV28 to TRBJ1-5; D is uncertain. The CDR3 has 17 amino acids. V gave up 2 bases and J gave up 0 bases, with 14 bases separating them. The germline V gene encodes CDR1 MDHEN and CDR2 SYDVKM. This CDR3 is CASSLGVRANSNQPQHF. The CDR3 DNA reads as TGTGCCAGCAGTTTAGGGGTTCGTGCGAATAGCAATCAGCCCCAGCATTTT.

CDR3 sequence (DNA): TGTGCCAGCAGTGTGTTGGGACAGATGAACACTGAAGCTTTCTTT. Translated: CASSVLGQMNTEAFF. The J gene is TRBJ1-1, the V gene TRBV28, with 7 bases identical to TRBD1. Germline V gene sequence: CDR1 MDHEN, CDR2 SYDVKM. This CDR3 is built from 15 residues. The trim removed 5 bases at V and 0 bases at J, leaving 6 bases unmatched.

The chain employs TRBV5-1 and TRBJ2-5, with a weak D call TRBD2 (6 bases). This CDR3 has 16 residues. Germline V gives CDR1 SGHRS, CDR2 YFSETQ. The V gene lost 5 bases and the J gene lost 5 bases, with 22 bases spanning the gap. The CDR3 DNA reads TGCGCCAGCAGTAGGCGGGATAGGACAATGCTGGAGACCCAGTACTTC. Translation gives CASSRRDRTMLETQYF.

The J gene is TRBJ2-7, the V gene TRBV5-6, with D hard to call. The germline V and J ends were trimmed by 2 bases and 5 bases, with 5 bases remaining between them. This CDR3 has 11 residues. CDR1 SGHDT and CDR2 YYEEEE come from the germline V gene. The CDR3, as DNA: TGTGCCAGCAGCTTTTCCCACGAGCAGTACTTC. It translates to CASSFSHEQYF.